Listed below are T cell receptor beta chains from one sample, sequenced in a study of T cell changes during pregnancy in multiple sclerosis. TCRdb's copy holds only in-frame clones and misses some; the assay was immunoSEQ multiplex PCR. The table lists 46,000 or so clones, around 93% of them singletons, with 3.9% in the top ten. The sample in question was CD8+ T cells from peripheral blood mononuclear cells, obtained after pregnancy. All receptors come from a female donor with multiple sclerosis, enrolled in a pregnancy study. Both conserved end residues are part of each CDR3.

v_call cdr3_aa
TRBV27 CASSLSSRVETQYF
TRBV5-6 CASSYGTGSYEQYF
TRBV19 CASSIDNERGFGTQYF
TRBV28 CASSLRGEILAEDSYEQYF
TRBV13 CASSPGLAGMQETQYF
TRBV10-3 CAISEYRGENTEAFF
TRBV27 CASSPQGQGQFF
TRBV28 CASSLLTAGVDAEAFF
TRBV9 CASSDQRQGGSYEQYF
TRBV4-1 CASSQVQGESYEQYF
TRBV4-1 CASSQLWAGSYEQYF
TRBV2 CASSEGRAYSNQPQHF
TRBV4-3 CASSQVAGGPEGYNSPLHF
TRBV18 CASSPPGGGDEQYF
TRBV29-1 CAGSSGNTIYF
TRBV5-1 CASSPTKLDGYTF
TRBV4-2 CASSQDGNTEAFF